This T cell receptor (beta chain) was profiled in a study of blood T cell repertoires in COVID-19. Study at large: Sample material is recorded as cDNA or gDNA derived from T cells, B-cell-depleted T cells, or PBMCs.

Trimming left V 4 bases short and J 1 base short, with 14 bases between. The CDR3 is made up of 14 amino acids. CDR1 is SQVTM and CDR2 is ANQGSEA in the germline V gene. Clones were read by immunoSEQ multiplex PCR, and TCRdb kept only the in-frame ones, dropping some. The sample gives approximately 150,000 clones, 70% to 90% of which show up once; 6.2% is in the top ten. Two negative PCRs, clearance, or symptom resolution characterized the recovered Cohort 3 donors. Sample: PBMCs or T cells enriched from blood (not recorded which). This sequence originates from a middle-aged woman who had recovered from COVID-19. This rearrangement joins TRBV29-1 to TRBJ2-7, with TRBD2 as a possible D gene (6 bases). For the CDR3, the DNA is TGCAGCGTTGCACCGGGAGAAGAGTCCTACGAGCAGTACTTC. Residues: CSVAPGEESYEQYF.